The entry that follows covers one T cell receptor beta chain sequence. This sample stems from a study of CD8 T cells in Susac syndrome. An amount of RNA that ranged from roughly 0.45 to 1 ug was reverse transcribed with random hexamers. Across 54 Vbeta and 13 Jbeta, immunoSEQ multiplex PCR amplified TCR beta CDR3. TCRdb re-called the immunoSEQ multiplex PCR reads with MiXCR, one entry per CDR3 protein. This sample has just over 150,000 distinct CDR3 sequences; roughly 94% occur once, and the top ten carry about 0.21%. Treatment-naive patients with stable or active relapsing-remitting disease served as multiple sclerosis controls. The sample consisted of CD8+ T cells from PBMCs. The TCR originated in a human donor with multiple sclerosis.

Here the CDR3 DNA reads TGTGCCAGCAGTATCGGACAGGGGCCCTACGAGCAGTACTTC. It codes for CASSIGQGPYEQYF. This chain uses TRBV27 with TRBJ2-7, with 9 bases aligning to TRBD1. This CDR3 has 14 amino acids. V trimming: 5 bases; J trimming: 2 bases; junction bases outside the gene matches: 4. CDR1 MNHEY and CDR2 SMNVEV come from the germline V gene (reference sequence).